This T cell receptor beta chain was captured in a study of T cells in Graves' hyperthyroidism and ophthalmopathy (dated by TCRdb to about 2019). Broadly, across the study: Peripheral blood was sampled at the time of initial diagnosis, prior to any treatment. According to the paper, TCR Vbeta CDR3 sequencing was carried out on about 140 peripheral blood samples, which came from 40 to 45 ophthalmopathy, 80 or so hyperthyroidism and about 17 progressor patients. After sampling, hyperthyroidism patients received methimazole starting at 30 mg daily, and ophthalmopathy patients received high-dose intravenous methylprednisolone. To identify TCR V-J signatures that set the groups apart, the researchers used a discovery cohort of 100 patients, made up of around 40 with Graves' ophthalmopathy and some 60 with stable Graves' hyperthyroidism. Whether ophthalmopathy could be predicted prospectively was tested in an independent validation cohort made up of under 20 hyperthyroidism patients plus 17 patients who later progressed to ophthalmopathy. In roughly six Graves' hyperthyroidism patients, the study also compared T-cell repertoires from thyroid tissue with T-cell repertoires from blood. The approximately 100 discovery patients were randomly divided into training and test sets at a 7:3 ratio. On the study overall, not on this receptor specifically: In validation, the model predicted progression to ophthalmopathy a median of about 6 months before onset, with 65% to 71% sensitivity and about 75% specificity. Sample size was not statistically predetermined, and blinding of investigators to group allocation was not performed. A model built on a 13 V-J signature distinguished ophthalmopathy from stable hyperthyroidism, reaching 85% to 90% sensitivity and under 84% specificity in cross-validation and 80%/75% in testing. Blood samples also contained most of the expanded thyroid clonotypes (frequency above 0.001), which suggests that blood repertoires may reflect thyroid immune responses.

A patient counted as having stable Graves' hyperthyroidism if no progression to ophthalmopathy occurred over 18 months of follow-up. Hyperthyroidism patients were aged 18 to 65 years and newly diagnosed, with disease duration of less than 2 months. Any patient with an uncontrolled infection, another autoimmune disease, pregnancy or lactation was excluded. Diagnoses relied on clinical symptoms, serum thyroxine and TRAb, thyroid ultrasound and orbital computed tomography. PBMCs were separated from around 9.1 ml of fresh peripheral blood using Ficoll-Paque density gradient centrifugation. Trizol reagent was used to extract total RNA, and RNA quality was then checked on an Agilent 2100 Bioanalyzer. Amplification of TCR beta CDR3 regions was carried out from RNA transcripts. A first-round RT-PCR of the TCR CDR3 used the HTBI primer set with the Qiagen OneStep RT-PCR kit. Libraries were constructed in a second round of multiplex PCR, after which size selection and purification were carried out. Sequencing of the libraries was done on an Illumina HiSeq2000 using paired-end 100 bp reads. The original methods were these. SOAPnuke was used to process the raw data, removing reads that contained adapters or uncalled bases, had a mean Phred below 15, or lacked an exact match to the constant primer or identifier. COPE v1.2.5 was used to merge the high-quality paired reads, and each unique nucleotide sequence was defined as a clonotype. MiTCR v1.1 was used to align clonotypes to the IMGT TRBV, TRBD and TRBJ reference segments. The analysis was restricted to V-J combinations with a frequency above 0.0001, which together covered roughly 99% of the repertoires. A TCS score was defined as the ratio between F50 (clonal expansion) and ExV (chaos), using BLOSUM62-based TCRdist between CDR3 peptides within each V-J. Welch's t-statistics and random forest reduced just over 500 V-J features to 13, which were used in a naive Bayes classifier (R e1071). TCRdb passed the public sequencing reads through fastp at Q25 and MiXCR, retaining productive beta sequences. Each CDR3 protein appears once, grouped with its most common genes and DNA. TCRdb, not the authors, supplied the V and J calls. This sample gives around 350,000 distinct CDR3 sequences in total; 15% to 20% of them show up just once. The ten largest account for about 3.7% of the sample.

This clonotype was seen repeatedly, ten times or more. Its target antigen remains unknown. No much larger clone is present one base from it, and per-base qualities are unavailable. In the germline V gene, CDR1 corresponds to SGDLS and CDR2 to YYNGEE. Measured from the cysteine to the phenylalanine, the CDR3 is 16 residues long. Only the CDR3 part of the read is kept: 48 bases, read in frame from the first base. Between the V and J ends, shortened by 4 bases and 0 bases respectively, the junction contains 13 bases. Recombination linked TRBV9 to TRBJ2-2, with TRBD2 as a weak D call on 5 bases. The material sequenced was blood. The receptor's source is a woman younger than 30 with Graves' hyperthyroidism. The CDR3 region has the sequence CASSPGWGANTGELFF. The sequence in DNA is TGTGCCAGCAGCCCCGGGTGGGGAGCGAACACCGGGGAGCTGTTTTTT.